Listed here are 17 T cell receptor beta chains from one sample, sequenced in a study of control samples from healthy donors and cancer patients. The data were produced by immunoSEQ multiplex PCR, yet TCRdb's version contains in-frame clones alone and is incomplete. The data hold 400,000 to 500,000 clones, with more than 80% observed a single time. Sample: PBMCs. The receptor set was obtained from a man aged 40-55 years with head and neck cancer.

In its sample, this clone was seen a few times. This chain uses TRBV7-2 with TRBJ1-4; D ambiguous. This CDR3 has 15 amino acids. Trimming left V 1 base short and J 3 bases short, with 9 bases between. The germline CDR1 and CDR2 sequences are SGHTA and FQGNSA. The chain's CDR3 is CASSLEYSPNEKLFF. As DNA, the CDR3 is TGTGCCAGCAGCTTAGAGTACAGCCCTAATGAAAAACTGTTTTTT.

CDR3 loop: CASSHYHLSGNTEAFF. DNA of the CDR3: TGTGCCAGCAGCCACTATCATTTATCCGGGAACACTGAAGCTTTCTTT. This chain connects TRBV14 to TRBJ1-1; D is unclear. The V and J ends lost 3 bases and 1 base respectively, with 15 bases between them. Germline loops: CDR1 SGHDN, CDR2 FVKESK. The CDR3 sequence is 16 residues long. Looking up the rest from reference TRBV14 and TRBJ1-1 gives the full variable domain: EAGVTQFPSHSVIEKGQTVTLRCDPISGHDNLYWYRRVMGKEIKFLLHFVKESKQDESGMPNNRFLAERTGGTYSTLKVQPAELEDSGVYFCASSHYHLSGNTEAFFGQGTRLTVV.

The gene calls are TRBV5-1 and TRBJ2-3; D unresolved. Germline CDR1 SGHRS, CDR2 YFSETQ. Trimming cost V 0 bases and J 2 bases, with 13 bases left between them. The CDR3 is 16 residues long. The CDR3 DNA is TGCGCCAGCAGCTTGGATGGGCAGGTGTTCACAGATACGCAGTATTTT. Encoded protein: CASSLDGQVFTDTQYF.

This clone has only a few counts. This sequence joins TRBV9 and TRBJ2-1; TRBD2 aligns across 7 bases. Germline CDR1 SGDLS, CDR2 YYNGEE. This CDR3 is 18 amino acids long. V lost 4 bases and J lost 7; bases outside the gene matches: 20. Here the CDR3 DNA reads TGTGCCAGCAGCTTCACCCCCGCGGGGCGGGGGACGTATAATGAGCAGTTCTTC. It is translated as CASSFTPAGRGTYNEQFF.

The chain carries TRBV30 and TRBJ2-5; 11 nucleotides agree with TRBD2. The CDR3 covers 15 residues. The trim removed 4 bases at V and 1 base at J, leaving 5 bases unmatched. Germline-derived CDR1 and CDR2 are GTSNPN and SVGIG (reference sequence). The CDR3 DNA reads TGTGCCTGGAAGGGACTAGCGGCCCTCCAAGAGACCCAGTACTTC. Protein product: CAWKGLAALQETQYF. Filled out from reference TRBV30 and TRBJ2-5, the complete variable domain reads SQTIHQWPATLVQPVGSPLSLECTVEGTSNPNLYWYRQAAGRGLQLLFYSVGIGQISSEVPQNLSASRPQDRQFILSSKKLLLSDSGFYLCAWKGLAALQETQYFGPGTRLLVL.

This chain uses TRBV19 with TRBJ1-1; D remains ambiguous. Germline-derived CDR1 and CDR2 are LNHDA and SQIVND (reference sequence). The CDR3 is 14 amino acids. V lost 6 bases and J lost 1, with 12 bases in between. The CDR3 coding sequence is TGTGCCAGTAGGCTGACAAGGCCGAACACTGAAGCTTTCTTT. Translation gives CASRLTRPNTEAFF.

This sequence joins TRBV5-1 and TRBJ2-2, with a weak D call TRBD2 (6 bases). The germline V gene encodes CDR1 SGHRS and CDR2 YFSETQ. CDR3 length: 14 residues. Between the trimmed V and J ends, which lost 10 bases and 3 bases, there was a span of 16 bases. The CDR3 is CAGRRGGDTGELFF. CDR3 coding DNA: TGCGCCGGGCGTCGGGGCGGGGACACCGGGGAGCTGTTTTTT.

The V and J genes are TRBV6-6 and TRBJ2-1, with D maybe TRBD2 (5 bases). Germline values: CDR1 MNHNY, CDR2 SVGAGI (reference sequence). The CDR3 is 13 residues long. Trimming took off 2 bases at V and 8 bases at J, with 10 bases between the two ends. CDR3 bases: TGTGCCAGCAGTTACAACGAGGGCCATGAGCAGTTCTTC. Protein: CASSYNEGHEQFF.

The V and J genes are TRBV15 and TRBJ2-1; 9 bases map to TRBD1. The length of the CDR3 is 15 residues. Germline lookup yields CDR1 LNHNV and CDR2 YYDKDF (reference sequence). J gave up 5 bases and V 5 bases, and 7 bases lay outside the gene matches. CDR3 nucleotides: TGTGCCACCAGCGAGGGGGACAGGGCACACAATGAGCAGTTCTTC. It encodes CATSEGDRAHNEQFF.

The chain combines TRBV6-6 with TRBJ2-3, with no clear D. CDR1 is MNHNY and CDR2 is SVGAGI in the germline V gene (reference sequence). V was pared by 8 bases and J by 0 bases, with 12 bases between. The CDR3 runs 14 residues. The CDR3 nucleotides are TGTGCCAGCCGCCTTAGCTTTAGCACAGATACGCAGTATTTT. This sequence encodes CASRLSFSTDTQYF.

The J gene is TRBJ2-7, the V gene TRBV19; 11 bases fit TRBD1. CDR3 size: 15 residues. Per the germline V gene, CDR1 is LNHDA and CDR2 is SQIVND (reference sequence). V lost 6 bases and J lost 0; bases outside the gene matches: 4. CDR3 amino acids: CASSRGQGDSYEQYF. Written as DNA, the CDR3 is TGTGCCAGTAGCAGGGGACAGGGGGACTCCTACGAGCAGTACTTC.

This clone was observed once. The chain couples TRBV4-3 to TRBJ2-5; either TRBD1 or TRBD2 may supply D (6 bases each). Germline V gene sequence: CDR1 LGHNA, CDR2 YSLEER. V was shortened by 0 bases and J by 4 bases, with 18 bases between the two germline ends. The CDR3 totals 17 residues. For the CDR3, the DNA is TGCGCCAGCAGCCAAGATATCGGGGGCCAGGTCGCAGAGACCCAGTACTTC. Amino acids: CASSQDIGGQVAETQYF.

The chain combines TRBV10-1 with TRBJ2-5; 11 bases are shared with TRBD1. CDR1 WNHNN and CDR2 SYGVQD come from the germline V gene (reference sequence). This CDR3 comprises 15 residues. Germline trimming cut 3 bases from V and 4 bases from J; bases unmatched to any gene: 4. CDR3 amino acids: CASSDPGTGGETQYF. The CDR3 DNA follows: TGCGCCAGCAGTGACCCCGGGACAGGGGGAGAGACCCAGTACTTC.

The chain carries TRBV27 and TRBJ1-1; D is undetermined. Deletions cut 10 bases from V and 2 bases from J, with 8 bases between. CDR1 is MNHEY and CDR2 is SMNVEV in the germline V gene (reference sequence). The CDR3 covers 11 residues. The chain's CDR3 is CATESNTEAFF. The CDR3 DNA follows: TGTGCCACCGAATCTAACACTGAAGCTTTCTTT.

The rearrangement joins TRBV28 to TRBJ1-3, with D possibly matching TRBD1 (5 bases). V was cut by 2 bases and J by 0 bases, with 11 bases left in between. Germline values: CDR1 MDHEN, CDR2 SYDVKM. This CDR3 is 16 amino acids long. CDR3: CASSLTGALSGNTIYF. The CDR3 DNA reads as TGTGCCAGCAGTTTAACCGGGGCGCTCTCTGGAAACACCATATATTTT.

V is TRBV27 and J is TRBJ2-7, with TRBD1 identical over 8 bases. This CDR3 comprises 14 residues. Germline V gene data show CDR1 as MNHEY and CDR2 as SMNVEV (reference sequence). V trimming: 4 bases; J trimming: 3 bases; junction bases outside the gene matches: 5. In nucleotides, the CDR3 is TGTGCCAGCAGTTCAGGGGGCTTCATCTACGAGCAGTACTTC. Translation: CASSSGGFIYEQYF.

This chain uses TRBV4-2 with TRBJ2-2; the match to TRBD2 covers 8 bases. CDR1 LGHNA and CDR2 YNFKEQ come from the germline V gene. This CDR3 has 17 amino acids. The ends lost 1 base at V and 0 bases at J; junction bases unmatched: 4. CDR3: CASSQALTSANTGELFF. CDR3 DNA: TGTGCCAGCAGCCAAGCCCTGACTAGCGCGAACACCGGGGAGCTGTTTTTT.